The present TCR beta chain was sequenced within a study of PD-1 blockade in classical Hodgkin lymphoma. Every patient experienced relapse after autologous stem cell transplantation, and brentuximab vedotin exposure varied. Per germline, CDR1 SGHRS and CDR2 YFSETQ. The J segment lost 9 bases and the V segment lost 2 bases, leaving 6 bases of the junction unmatched. The CDR3 covers 14 residues. The protocol was immunoSEQ multiplex PCR, while the TCRdb copy is restricted to in-frame clones and leaves out a portion. This table holds approximately 12,000 clones, 80% found once. The chain uses TRBV5-1 and TRBJ2-1, with TRBD2 identical over 9 bases. Sequenced here: peripheral blood mononuclear cells (PBMCs), sampled at baseline. The receptor's source is a human donor with classical Hodgkin lymphoma. The CDR3 coding sequence is TGCGCCAGCAGCTTCGGCGGGGGGGCCGGTGAGCAGTTCTTC. Translated: CASSFGGGAGEQFF.